This T cell receptor beta chain was retrieved from a study of CD8 T cells in Susac syndrome. Sequencing of TCR beta covered CD8+ and CD4+ T cells obtained from blood. V dropped 0 bases and J dropped 6; count of bases not matched to a gene: 8. CDR3 length: 16 residues. CDR1 is DFQATT and CDR2 is SNEGSKA in the germline V gene (reference sequence). With random hexamers, 0.5 to 1 ug RNA was reverse transcribed. It was immunoSEQ multiplex PCR that amplified TCR beta CDR3 across 54 Vbeta and 13 Jbeta. Via MiXCR, TCRdb re-called the immunoSEQ multiplex PCR reads, giving one row per CDR3 protein. Of 300,000 to 350,000 distinct CDR3 sequences listed, approximately 90% are singletons.

The clonotype originates from a human donor with multiple sclerosis. This chain links TRBV20-1 with TRBJ2-7; 13 positions agree with TRBD2. The sample was CD4+ T cells from PBMCs. The DNA of the CDR3 is TGCAGTGCTAGAGAACTAGCGGGAGGGCCCTCATCCGAGCAGTACTTC. It encodes CSARELAGGPSSEQYF.